These 31 T cell receptor beta chains originate from one sample sequenced in a study of beta chain features in type 1 diabetes. Expressed TCRB transcripts were sequenced because the isolated RNA had all been reverse transcribed beforehand. Produced via immunoSEQ multiplex PCR; TCRdb's table is partial and in-frame only. The data contain around 240,000 clones, 68% of them seen just once; the ten biggest clones take up approximately 0.05%. The sequencing input was naive CD4+ T cells from blood. These receptors came from a man under 40 in good health.

Concerning this clone itself: This sample also contains other DNA sequences that code for the same CDR3. The gene calls are TRBV30 and TRBJ2-5, with 7 bases lining up with TRBD1. V was clipped by 0 bases and J by 1 base; unmatched bases: 2. Germline CDR1 reads GTSNPN; CDR2 reads SVGIG (reference sequence). This CDR3 region has 14 residues. Here the CDR3 DNA reads TGTGCCTGGAGTGTAGGGGGCAGCCAAGAGACCCAGTACTTC. Amino acid sequence: CAWSVGGSQETQYF.

This clone was observed a handful of times. The V call is TRBV29-1, the J call TRBJ1-1; D remains ambiguous. The germline V gene has CDR1 SQVTM and CDR2 ANQGSEA. CDR3 length equals 13 residues. V was trimmed by 6 bases and J by 1 base, leaving 12 bases between them. CDR3: CSVFGDRNTEAFF. For the CDR3, the DNA is TGCAGCGTCTTCGGGGATAGGAACACTGAAGCTTTCTTT.

The genes are TRBV6-6 and TRBJ2-3, with 10 nucleotides matching TRBD2. V shed 4 bases and J 5 bases; nucleotides not matched to a gene: 9. This CDR3 has 16 residues. The germline gives CDR1 MNHNY, CDR2 SVGAGI (reference sequence). The CDR3: CASSSPGTSVGDTQYF. CDR3 nucleotide sequence: TGTGCCAGCAGTTCCCCCGGGACTAGCGTCGGAGATACGCAGTATTTT.

V and J are TRBV7-9 and TRBJ2-7; TRBD1 matches 10 bases. This CDR3 has 14 amino acids. Germline values: CDR1 SEHNR, CDR2 FQNEAQ (reference sequence). V trimming: 6 bases; J trimming: 3 bases; junction bases outside the gene matches: 5. Here the CDR3 reads CASSSRDRGYEQYF. In nucleotides, the CDR3 is TGTGCCAGCAGTTCCCGGGACAGGGGCTACGAGCAGTACTTC.

The V call is TRBV30, the J call TRBJ1-1; D unclear. The length of the CDR3 is 13 residues. Trimming left V 3 bases short and J 5 bases short, with 13 bases between. CDR1 and CDR2 (germline): GTSNPN, SVGIG (reference sequence). The CDR3 reads CAWSLNSATEAFF. The CDR3 nucleotides are TGTGCCTGGAGCCTAAACTCGGCGACTGAAGCTTTCTTT.

The V gene is TRBV9, the J gene TRBJ2-5, with D unresolved. Deletions cut 1 base from V and 2 bases from J, with 9 bases between. The V gene's germline CDR1 is SGDLS and CDR2 YYNGEE. CDR3 length: 14 amino acids. The CDR3 region has the DNA TGTGCCAGCAGCGTACAGGACCTACAAGAGACCCAGTACTTC. Its translation: CASSVQDLQETQYF.

V gene TRBV7-6 combines with J gene TRBJ2-1; perhaps TRBD1 as D (7 bases). The CDR3 sequence is 18 residues long. The V end lost 5 bases, the J end lost 0 bases, and 20 bases lay between the germline ends. Germline V gives CDR1 SGHVS, CDR2 FNYEAQ. The CDR3 sequence is CASSDHKQGRSSYNEQFF. As DNA, the CDR3 is TGTGCCAGCAGCGATCACAAACAGGGGAGGAGCTCCTACAATGAGCAGTTCTTC.

The chain uses TRBV10-3 and TRBJ2-7; 8 nucleotides line up with TRBD1. V lost 4 bases to trimming and J lost 5 bases; unmatched junction nucleotides: 7. The germline gives CDR1 ENHRY, CDR2 SYGVKD. This CDR3 is built from 14 residues. As DNA, the CDR3 is TGTGCCATCAGTGCCGGGACAGGAATCCACGAGCAGTACTTC. It specifies CAISAGTGIHEQYF.

This clone was seen just once. This chain links TRBV25-1 with TRBJ1-1; no clear D. With 4 bases removed from V and 5 bases from J, the gap between germline ends came to 14 bases. CDR3 length equals 14 residues. Germline values: CDR1 MGHDK, CDR2 SYGVNS. In nucleotides, the CDR3 is TGTGCCAGCAGTGGACTTTTGGATTGGACTGAAGCTTTCTTT. As protein: CASSGLLDWTEAFF.

This clone has just a few counts. This sequence joins TRBV30 and TRBJ2-1; 8 bases align to TRBD2. Per germline, CDR1 GTSNPN and CDR2 SVGIG (reference sequence). This CDR3 has 15 residues. The V gene end was trimmed by 3 bases and the J gene end by 6 bases; junction bases not matched to a gene: 10. In DNA form, the CDR3 reads TGTGCCTGGAGGGACCCCGGGACTAGACCCAATGAGCAGTTCTTC. Translating gives CAWRDPGTRPNEQFF.

The rearrangement joins TRBV4-3 to TRBJ2-7, with D unclear. V was shortened by 0 bases and J by 3 bases, with 9 bases between the two germline ends. Germline assignment: CDR1 LGHNA and CDR2 YSLEER. The CDR3 is made up of 14 amino acids. The CDR3 here is CASSQERLNYEQYF. For the CDR3, the DNA is TGCGCCAGCAGCCAAGAAAGGCTAAACTACGAGCAGTACTTC.

This clone was seen just once. The chain recombines TRBV7-2 with TRBJ2-5; 9 bases line up with TRBD1. The CDR3 has 15 residues. Germline CDR1 reads SGHTA; CDR2 reads FQGNSA. The ends lost 0 bases at V and 5 bases at J; junction bases unmatched: 4. CDR3 residues: CASSLAGQGPETQYF. The CDR3 coding sequence is TGTGCCAGCAGCTTAGCGGGACAGGGCCCGGAGACCCAGTACTTC.

This chain connects TRBV4-3 to TRBJ2-7; D possibly corresponds to TRBD2 (6 bases). The germline V and J ends were trimmed by 4 bases and 0 bases, with 16 bases remaining between them. The CDR3 length is 16 residues. Germline V CDR1 and CDR2: LGHNA, YSLEER. This CDR3 reads CASSRTVADLSYEQYF. The CDR3 nucleotides are TGCGCCAGCAGCCGCACTGTAGCGGATCTCTCCTACGAGCAGTACTTC.

This clone was seen more than once but under ten times. The genes are TRBV29-1 and TRBJ2-4; 7 bases fit TRBD1. Germline CDR1 and CDR2: SQVTM and ANQGSEA. Trimming took 0 bases from V and 4 from J; bases not matched to a gene: 6. There are 15 residues in the CDR3. CDR3 coding DNA: TGCAGCGTTGAAGAATCCAGGGGACAGAAAAACATTCAGTACTTC. It codes for CSVEESRGQKNIQYF. The entire variable domain, with the rest obtained from reference TRBV29-1 and TRBJ2-4, is as follows: SAVISQKPSRDICQRGTSLTIQCQVDSQVTMMFWYRQQPGQSLTLIATANQGSEATYESGFVIDKFPISRPNLTFSTLTVSNMSPEDSSIYLCSVEESRGQKNIQYFGAGTRLSVL.

The V gene is TRBV4-2, the J gene TRBJ2-1, with 10 bases identical to TRBD1. The germline CDR1 and CDR2 sequences are LGHNA and YNFKEQ. J was trimmed by 8 bases and V by 4 bases; bases with no gene match: 5. The CDR3 length is 14 residues. The CDR3 loop reads CASSLETGGYEQFF. In DNA, the CDR3 is TGTGCCAGCAGCCTAGAGACAGGGGGCTATGAGCAGTTCTTC.

The chain links TRBV11-3 to TRBJ2-1; D remains ambiguous. This CDR3 spans 16 amino acids. V was pared by 1 base and J by 0 bases, with 10 bases between. CDR1 is SGHNT and CDR2 is YENEEA in the germline V gene. The CDR3 sequence is CASSLVGQSSYNEQFF. In DNA, the CDR3 is TGTGCCAGCAGCTTAGTAGGGCAGAGCTCCTACAATGAGCAGTTCTTC.

This clone was found a few times. V gene TRBV30 combines with J gene TRBJ1-6; no clear D gene. With 5 bases removed from V and 7 bases from J, the gap between germline ends came to 12 bases. Germline assignment: CDR1 GTSNPN and CDR2 SVGIG (reference sequence). There are 13 residues in the CDR3. The CDR3 protein is CAWGPGGNSPLHF. CDR3 DNA: TGTGCCTGGGGTCCCGGTGGGAATTCACCCCTCCACTTT.

The chain employs TRBV30 and TRBJ2-1; 7 bases align to TRBD1. This CDR3 has 11 amino acids. Germline CDR1 is GTSNPN and CDR2 is SVGIG (reference sequence). Trimming took 1 base from V and 13 from J; bases not matched to a gene: 4. The CDR3 is CAWSDDRVQFF. The CDR3 coding sequence is TGTGCCTGGAGTGATGACAGGGTTCAGTTCTTC. Combining the CDR3 with reference TRBV30 and TRBJ2-1 gives the whole variable domain SQTIHQWPATLVQPVGSPLSLECTVEGTSNPNLYWYRQAAGRGLQLLFYSVGIGQISSEVPQNLSASRPQDRQFILSSKKLLLSDSGFYLCAWSDDRVQFFGPGTRLTVL.

The genes are TRBV15 and TRBJ2-3; 8 nucleotides agree with TRBD2. CDR1 and CDR2 (germline): LNHNV, YYDKDF (reference sequence). With 0 bases clipped from V and 6 bases from J, the junction kept 8 bases outside the gene matches. The length of the CDR3 is 16 residues. This CDR3 is CATSRDTSGGFDTQYF. In nucleotides, the CDR3 is TGTGCCACCAGCAGAGATACCAGCGGGGGTTTCGATACGCAGTATTTT.

The chain links TRBV7-2 to TRBJ2-7; no clear D. The V and J ends lost 3 bases and 3 bases respectively, with 15 bases between them. Germline V lookup: CDR1 SGHTA, CDR2 FQGNSA. This CDR3 comprises 15 residues. DNA of the CDR3: TGTGCCAGCAGCTTCGGTCCCTTTCCCAACTACGAGCAGTACTTC. As protein: CASSFGPFPNYEQYF.

V usage is TRBV7-9 and J usage is TRBJ1-2; tentative D call: TRBD1 (6 bases). In germline, CDR1 is SEHNR, CDR2 FQNEAQ (reference sequence). With 5 bases removed from V and 5 bases from J, the gap between germline ends came to 15 bases. The CDR3 runs 14 residues. CDR3 DNA sequence: TGTGCCAGCAGCCGCGGACAGCCGTTATATGGCTACACCTTC. This sequence encodes CASSRGQPLYGYTF.

The chain has TRBV18 and TRBJ2-7, with 7 positions matching TRBD1. V lost 2 bases and J lost 2; bases outside the gene matches: 3. This CDR3 spans 14 amino acids. Germline CDR1 and CDR2: KGHSH and LQKENI. The CDR3 spells CASSPETGTYEQYF. For the CDR3, the DNA is TGTGCCAGCTCACCAGAGACAGGGACCTACGAGCAGTACTTC.

V gene TRBV30 combines with J gene TRBJ2-2; D ambiguous. Trimming left V 4 bases short and J 6 bases short, with 6 bases between. The CDR3 spans 11 residues. The germline gives CDR1 GTSNPN, CDR2 SVGIG (reference sequence). The CDR3 DNA is TGTGCCTGGAAAGACGCCGGGGAGCTGTTTTTT. Its protein product is CAWKDAGELFF.

J is TRBJ2-1 and V is TRBV11-2; D is perhaps TRBD1 or TRBD2 (5 bases each). CDR1 SGHAT and CDR2 FQNNGV come from the germline V gene. Trimming took off 5 bases at V and 2 bases at J, with 13 bases between the two ends. This CDR3 contains 15 residues. CDR3 sequence reads: CASSPVQGPYNEQFF. The CDR3, as DNA: TGTGCCAGCAGCCCAGTCCAGGGACCCTACAATGAGCAGTTCTTC.

This sequence joins TRBV29-1 and TRBJ2-7, with D maybe TRBD1 (6 bases). The length of the CDR3 is 12 residues. Germline CDR1 is SQVTM and CDR2 is ANQGSEA. The V and J ends lost 7 bases and 1 base respectively, with 11 bases between them. This chain's CDR3 is CSARTESYEQYF. CDR3 in DNA: TGCAGCGCAAGGACAGAATCCTACGAGCAGTACTTC.

The table lists this clone with a few counts. V usage is TRBV29-1 and J usage is TRBJ1-1; D gene uncertain. The CDR3 is made up of 11 amino acids. The V and J ends lost 7 bases and 0 bases respectively, with 6 bases between them. Germline CDR1 SQVTM, CDR2 ANQGSEA. CDR3 residues: CSAKMNTEAFF. CDR3 sequence (DNA): TGCAGCGCCAAAATGAACACTGAAGCTTTCTTT. The variable domain in full, with the rest retrieved from reference TRBV29-1 and TRBJ1-1, is SAVISQKPSRDICQRGTSLTIQCQVDSQVTMMFWYRQQPGQSLTLIATANQGSEATYESGFVIDKFPISRPNLTFSTLTVSNMSPEDSSIYLCSAKMNTEAFFGQGTRLTVV.

This sequence joins TRBV5-6 and TRBJ2-3; TRBD1 is a possible D gene (7 bases). This CDR3 comprises 17 residues. V gave up 4 bases and J gave up 2 bases, with 20 bases separating them. Germline V gene lookup returns CDR1 SGHDT and CDR2 YYEEEE. CDR3 nucleotides: TGTGCCAGCAGCATTGGAACGGGGGACAGAAACACAGATACGCAGTATTTT. This encodes CASSIGTGDRNTDTQYF.

The gene calls are TRBV11-2 and TRBJ2-7; no firm D call. Germline V gene lookup returns CDR1 SGHAT and CDR2 FQNNGV. Trimming left V 3 bases short and J 0 bases short, with 6 bases between. The CDR3 totals 13 residues. CDR3 DNA sequence: TGTGCCAGCAGCTTGCCCCACTCCTACGAGCAGTACTTC. It codes for CASSLPHSYEQYF. The full variable domain, its missing parts supplied by reference TRBV11-2 and TRBJ2-7, is EAGVAQSPRYKIIEKRQSVAFWCNPISGHATLYWYQQILGQGPKLLIQFQNNGVVDDSQLPKDRFSAERLKGVDSTLKIQPAKLEDSAVYLCASSLPHSYEQYFGPGTRLTVT.

In its sample, this clone was seen a few times. The chain recombines TRBV29-1 with TRBJ2-7; D possibly uses TRBD1 or TRBD2 (5 bases each). The CDR3 loop spans 11 amino acids. Trimming left V 7 bases short and J 3 bases short, with 10 bases between. CDR1 and CDR2 from the germline V gene are SQVTM and ANQGSEA. CDR3 protein: CSASGSYEQYF. DNA of the CDR3: TGCAGCGCCTCAGGGAGCTACGAGCAGTACTTC.

The rearrangement joins TRBV25-1 to TRBJ2-1; the D gene is possibly TRBD2 (5 bases). Germline CDR1 MGHDK, CDR2 SYGVNS. V was shortened by 5 bases and J by 0 bases, with 17 bases between the two germline ends. The CDR3 loop spans 17 amino acids. The CDR3 loop reads CASSTSPGLSSYNEQFF. The CDR3 bases are TGTGCCAGCAGTACTAGTCCGGGCCTTAGCTCCTACAATGAGCAGTTCTTC.

About this clone itself: With a much larger clone just one base away, this may be a read error. This rearrangement joins TRBV7-2 to TRBJ2-3; D not certain. Germline-derived CDR1 and CDR2 are SGHTA and FQGNSA. This CDR3 has 11 amino acids. V lost 3 bases and J lost 4, with 2 bases in between. The CDR3 DNA is TGTGCCAGCAGCTTCTCAGATACGCAGTATTTT. This translates into CASSFSDTQYF.